These 32 T cell receptor beta chains were sequenced from one sample in a study of PD-L1 blockade in urothelial cancer. The repertoire was sequenced with immunoSEQ multiplex PCR; TCRdb's copy has only in-frame clones and lacks some. This table holds about 86,000 clones, more than 75% found once. Specified time point: pretreatment peripheral blood. Sequences were derived from PBMCs, sampled around atezolizumab (anti-PD-L1) treatment. Receptors originate from a man aged 55-75 years with urothelial cancer.

The gene calls are TRBV18 and TRBJ2-5; 7 bases line up with TRBD1. Per the germline V gene, CDR1 is KGHSH and CDR2 is LQKENI. V was pared by 6 bases and J by 7 bases, with 14 bases of the junction left unmatched. The CDR3 covers 15 residues. Here the CDR3 reads CASSAQTGQGWTQYF. DNA of the CDR3: TGTGCCAGCTCCGCCCAGACAGGGCAAGGGTGGACCCAGTACTTC.

This clone has only one observation. The chain combines TRBV11-2 with TRBJ2-3; unclear D gene. From germline, CDR1 is SGHAT and CDR2 FQNNGV. The CDR3 spans 13 residues. V was cut by 5 bases and J by 2 bases, with 8 bases left in between. The CDR3 region is CASSPIATDTQYF. In nucleotides, the CDR3 is TGTGCCAGCAGCCCAATAGCCACAGATACGCAGTATTTT.

V and J are TRBV29-1 and TRBJ2-7; tentatively, D is TRBD2 (5 bases). Germline loops: CDR1 SQVTM, CDR2 ANQGSEA. This CDR3 has 15 residues. V was trimmed by 3 bases and J by 6 bases, leaving 21 bases between them. CDR3 region: CSVEVGGRSSSEQYF. In DNA form, the CDR3 reads TGCAGCGTTGAGGTAGGAGGCAGATCGTCTTCCGAGCAGTACTTC.

V gene TRBV18 combines with J gene TRBJ2-7; 9 nucleotides match TRBD2. The CDR3 loop spans 15 amino acids. CDR1 is KGHSH and CDR2 is LQKENI in the germline V gene. The ends lost 6 bases at V and 6 bases at J; junction bases unmatched: 12. The CDR3 region is CASSPIAGDMGEQYF. The CDR3 DNA reads TGTGCCAGCTCGCCCATAGCGGGAGATATGGGCGAGCAGTACTTC.

The chain recombines TRBV19 with TRBJ2-7; TRBD1 agrees at 8 bases. V was pared by 2 bases and J by 4 bases, with 4 bases of the junction left unmatched. The germline CDR1 and CDR2 sequences are LNHDA and SQIVND (reference sequence). The CDR3 length is 14 residues. The CDR3 sequence is CASSIQGASYEQYF. Written as DNA, the CDR3 is TGTGCCAGTAGTATACAGGGGGCATCGTACGAGCAGTACTTC.

The chain couples TRBV18 to TRBJ2-1; 13 nucleotides agree with TRBD2. Per germline, CDR1 KGHSH and CDR2 LQKENI. V lost 0 bases, J lost 4 bases, and 15 bases stayed unmatched. There are 21 residues in the CDR3. The CDR3 nucleotides read TGTGCCAGCTCACCACCGCGGGGACTAGCGGGATGGGGCGGGACATACAATGAGCAGTTCTTC. As protein: CASSPPRGLAGWGGTYNEQFF.

The V gene is TRBV19, the J gene TRBJ2-1; 9 bases fit TRBD1. This CDR3 is 13 amino acids long. Germline lookup yields CDR1 LNHDA and CDR2 SQIVND (reference sequence). V trimming: 1 base; J trimming: 8 bases; junction bases outside the gene matches: 0. The CDR3: CASSIGTGDEQFF. CDR3 nucleotides: TGTGCCAGTAGTATAGGGACAGGGGATGAGCAGTTCTTC. Using reference TRBV19 and TRBJ2-1 for the parts outside the CDR3, the full variable domain is DGGITQSPKYLFRKEGQNVTLSCEQNLNHDAMYWYRQDPGQGLRLIYYSQIVNDFQKGDIAEGYSVSREKKESFPLTVTSAQKNPTAFYLCASSIGTGDEQFFGPGTRLTVL.

The gene calls are TRBV6-1 and TRBJ1-5; D not certain. In germline, CDR1 is MNHNS, CDR2 SASEGT. The CDR3 extends over 13 amino acids. Trimming took 7 bases from V and 5 from J, leaving 12 bases between them. Here the CDR3 reads CASTWETYQPQHF. In nucleotides, the CDR3 is TGTGCCAGCACCTGGGAGACCTATCAGCCCCAGCATTTT.

J is TRBJ1-5 and V is TRBV18, with D tentatively TRBD1 (5 bases). The CDR3 is made up of 15 amino acids. V dropped 1 base and J dropped 4 bases, with 11 bases sitting between them. CDR1 KGHSH and CDR2 LQKENI come from the germline V gene. CDR3 DNA sequence: TGTGCCAGCTCACCACGGGGGGGAGGGAATCAGCCCCAGCATTTT. Its translation is CASSPRGGGNQPQHF.

In DNA, the CDR3 is TGTGCCAGCAGCTTAGGGGGGGGTGGGGTGGAGCAGTTCTTC. Its translation: CASSLGGGGVEQFF. The J gene is TRBJ2-1, the V gene TRBV7-9; 7 bases agree with TRBD2. V gave up 1 base and J gave up 10 bases; unmatched junction bases: 7. The CDR3 covers 14 residues. Germline V CDR1 and CDR2: SEHNR, FQNEAQ (reference sequence).

Comment on this clone: At the DNA level, this CDR3 is encoded by other sequences in the same sample as well. V usage is TRBV5-1 and J usage is TRBJ2-3; D is unclear. V lost 0 bases and J lost 6, with 5 bases in between. Germline V gives CDR1 SGHRS, CDR2 YFSETQ. CDR3 size: 12 residues. This CDR3 is CASSLAVDTQYF. In DNA form, the CDR3 reads TGCGCCAGCAGCTTGGCCGTGGATACGCAGTATTTT.

The sample holds a few counts of this clone. The chain uses TRBV5-5 and TRBJ2-1; 12 bases fit TRBD2. There are 17 residues in the CDR3. The germline gives CDR1 SGHKS, CDR2 YYEKEE (reference sequence). J was trimmed by 1 base and V by 2 bases; bases with no gene match: 4. The CDR3, as DNA: TGTGCCAGCAGCTTCCGGACTAGCGGGACATCCTACAATGAGCAGTTCTTC. As protein: CASSFRTSGTSYNEQFF.

This clone was detected a few times. The chain couples TRBV11-2 to TRBJ1-2; D may be TRBD1 (5 bases). V shed 5 bases and J shed 3 bases, with 10 bases lying between them. Looked up from germline, CDR1 is SGHAT and CDR2 is FQNNGV. The CDR3 is 13 residues long. The CDR3 sequence is CASSLGRDYGYTF. CDR3 bases: TGTGCCAGCAGCCTCGGCAGGGACTATGGCTACACCTTC. Looking up the rest from reference TRBV11-2 and TRBJ1-2 gives the full variable domain: EAGVAQSPRYKIIEKRQSVAFWCNPISGHATLYWYQQILGQGPKLLIQFQNNGVVDDSQLPKDRFSAERLKGVDSTLKIQPAKLEDSAVYLCASSLGRDYGYTFGSGTRLTVV.

This clone was seen more than once but under ten times. V and J are TRBV6-1 and TRBJ1-5; no definite D call. Per germline, CDR1 MNHNS and CDR2 SASEGT. This CDR3 contains 13 residues. V shed 4 bases and J shed 12 bases, with 16 bases lying between them. CDR3 sequence reads: CASSGAALSLQHF. CDR3 DNA: TGTGCCAGCAGTGGGGCAGCTCTCTCACTCCAGCATTTT.

The V and J genes are TRBV4-1 and TRBJ1-1, with D possibly matching TRBD1 (5 bases). V was cut by 0 bases and J by 5 bases, with 7 bases left in between. From germline, CDR1 is MGHRA and CDR2 YSYEKL. The CDR3 has 13 residues. The CDR3 nucleotides read TGCGCCAGCAGCCAAGATAGGGGTACTGAAGCTTTCTTT. As protein: CASSQDRGTEAFF.

The V call is TRBV5-1, the J call TRBJ2-5; the match to TRBD1 covers 7 bases. This CDR3 is built from 16 residues. The V gene's germline CDR1 is SGHRS and CDR2 YFSETQ. V was pared by 4 bases and J by 0 bases, with 9 bases of the junction left unmatched. CDR3 in amino acids: CASSPGQRSYQETQYF. The CDR3 DNA is TGCGCCAGCAGCCCGGGACAGCGGTCGTACCAAGAGACCCAGTACTTC. Filled out from reference TRBV5-1 and TRBJ2-5, the complete variable domain reads KAGVTQTPRYLIKTRGQQVTLSCSPISGHRSVSWYQQTPGQGLQFLFEYFSETQRNKGNFPGRFSGRQFSNSRSEMNVSTLELGDSALYLCASSPGQRSYQETQYFGPGTRLLVL.

This chain uses TRBV30 with TRBJ2-7; unclear D gene. Germline-derived CDR1 and CDR2 are GTSNPN and SVGIG (reference sequence). The CDR3 consists of 11 residues. V was shortened by 1 base and J by 3 bases, with 4 bases between the two germline ends. CDR3 protein: CAWSDSYEQYF. In DNA form, the CDR3 reads TGTGCCTGGAGTGACAGCTACGAGCAGTACTTC.

This sequence joins TRBV6-4 and TRBJ2-3, with unresolved D. Per the germline V gene, CDR1 is MRHNA and CDR2 is SNTAGT. The CDR3 runs to 14 residues. V was pared by 2 bases and J by 6 bases, with 12 bases between. The CDR3 loop is CASSDNGEVDTQYF. DNA for the CDR3: TGTGCCAGCAGTGACAACGGAGAGGTGGATACGCAGTATTTT.

The rearrangement uses TRBV5-1 and TRBJ2-2; 12 bases line up with TRBD2. Germline V gene data show CDR1 as SGHRS and CDR2 as YFSETQ. This CDR3 is built from 16 residues. The V segment lost 0 bases and the J segment 4 bases; nucleotides outside the gene matches: 1. This chain's CDR3 is CASSLGLAGVTGELFF. CDR3 bases: TGCGCCAGCAGCTTGGGACTAGCGGGAGTCACCGGGGAGCTGTTTTTT.

The chain couples TRBV30 to TRBJ1-4; D is unclear. The CDR3 covers 17 residues. Trimming stripped 2 bases from V and 7 bases from J, with 23 bases between. Germline CDR1 is GTSNPN and CDR2 is SVGIG (reference sequence). CDR3 amino acids: CAWSRRINGPKGEKLFF. CDR3 in DNA: TGTGCCTGGAGTCGCCGAATCAATGGGCCTAAAGGTGAAAAACTGTTTTTT.

The genes are TRBV19 and TRBJ1-4; no definite D call. V lost 1 base to trimming and J lost 6 bases, with 9 bases between them. Germline-derived CDR1 and CDR2 are LNHDA and SQIVND (reference sequence). CDR3 length: 14 amino acids. The CDR3 nucleotides are TGTGCCAGTAGTATAGGCCGGAGCGATGAAAAACTGTTTTTT. This sequence encodes CASSIGRSDEKLFF.

The V and J genes are TRBV11-2 and TRBJ1-3; TRBD1 might be the D (6 bases). Trimming shortened V by 2 bases and J by 1 base, and 12 bases separated the two germline ends. Per germline, CDR1 SGHAT and CDR2 FQNNGV. CDR3 length: 16 amino acids. The CDR3 reads CASSLPLGASGNTIYF. The CDR3 DNA sequence: TGTGCCAGCAGCTTACCTTTGGGGGCTTCTGGAAACACCATATATTTT. Together with reference TRBV11-2 and TRBJ1-3, the CDR3 gives the full variable domain: EAGVAQSPRYKIIEKRQSVAFWCNPISGHATLYWYQQILGQGPKLLIQFQNNGVVDDSQLPKDRFSAERLKGVDSTLKIQPAKLEDSAVYLCASSLPLGASGNTIYFGEGSWLTVV.

The chain couples TRBV6-5 to TRBJ2-7; 10 bases line up with TRBD2. CDR1 and CDR2 (germline): MNHEY, SVGAGI. This CDR3 has 15 residues. J was trimmed by 2 bases and V by 3 bases; bases with no gene match: 4. The CDR3 region is CASSYTSGRAYEQYF. In nucleotides, the CDR3 is TGTGCCAGCAGTTATACGAGCGGGAGGGCCTACGAGCAGTACTTC.

The V call is TRBV7-9, the J call TRBJ1-2; 10 bases fit TRBD1. In germline, CDR1 is SEHNR, CDR2 FQNEAQ (reference sequence). This CDR3 region has 15 residues. The V segment lost 5 bases and the J segment 5 bases; nucleotides outside the gene matches: 8. DNA for the CDR3: TGTGCCAGCAGCCGTGACAGGGGGCGAGGGTATGGCTACACCTTC. It yields the protein CASSRDRGRGYGYTF. The whole variable domain, filled in from reference TRBV7-9 and TRBJ1-2, reads DTGVSQNPRHKITKRGQNVTFRCDPISEHNRLYWYRQTLGQGPEFLTYFQNEAQLEKSRLLSDRFSAERPKGSFSTLEIQRTEQGDSAMYLCASSRDRGRGYGYTFGSGTRLTVV.

The chain couples TRBV29-1 to TRBJ1-2; tentatively, D is TRBD1 (5 bases). Germline CDR1 reads SQVTM; CDR2 reads ANQGSEA. V was shortened by 3 bases and J by 11 bases, with 13 bases between the two germline ends. The CDR3 runs to 11 residues. The CDR3 region is CSVDSYGGYTF. CDR3 in DNA: TGCAGCGTTGACTCCTACGGGGGATACACCTTC.

The chain uses TRBV9 and TRBJ2-1; 9 bases match TRBD1. The J segment lost 0 bases and the V segment lost 4 bases, leaving 8 bases of the junction unmatched. CDR1 is SGDLS, CDR2 YYNGEE, per germline. The CDR3 runs to 17 residues. The CDR3 protein is CASSTGQGLSSYNEQFF. CDR3 bases: TGTGCCAGCAGCACCGGACAGGGGTTGAGCTCCTACAATGAGCAGTTCTTC.

The V gene is TRBV21-1, the J gene TRBJ2-2; TRBD1, the table's D call, was not compared with the DNA. TRBV21-1 is a listed pseudogene. The CDR3 length is 15 residues. Here the CDR3 reads CASFVPGQNTGELFF. CDR3 in DNA: TGTGCCAGCTTCGTACCGGGACAGAACACCGGGGAGCTGTTTTTT.

The rearrangement links TRBV30 to TRBJ2-1, with 7 positions matching TRBD1. The trim removed 3 bases at V and 5 bases at J, leaving 4 bases unmatched. The germline V gene has CDR1 GTSNPN and CDR2 SVGIG (reference sequence). This CDR3 is 13 amino acids long. In DNA form, the CDR3 reads TGTGCCTGGAGCAGACAGGGAAACAATGAGCAGTTCTTC. This translates into CAWSRQGNNEQFF.

The chain employs TRBV6-5 and TRBJ1-5; D is uncertain. Germline V gene lookup returns CDR1 MNHEY and CDR2 SVGAGI. Deletions cut 2 bases from V and 0 bases from J, with 8 bases between. CDR3 size: 15 residues. The CDR3: CASSYSPNSNQPQHF. The CDR3 nucleotides read TGTGCCAGCAGTTACAGCCCAAATAGCAATCAGCCCCAGCATTTT.

V is TRBV4-2 and J is TRBJ1-4; 9 nucleotides match TRBD1. V lost 4 bases and J lost 5; bases outside the gene matches: 5. CDR1 is LGHNA and CDR2 is YNFKEQ in the germline V gene. This CDR3 contains 15 residues. The CDR3 here is CASSPRQGVNEKLFF. CDR3 in DNA: TGTGCCAGCAGCCCTAGACAGGGGGTAAATGAAAAACTGTTTTTT.

The rearrangement links TRBV30 to TRBJ1-4; D perhaps matches TRBD1 (6 bases). Germline V gene lookup returns CDR1 GTSNPN and CDR2 SVGIG (reference sequence). This CDR3 has 14 amino acids. Between the trimmed V and J ends, which lost 4 bases and 6 bases, there was a span of 15 bases. CDR3 sequence (DNA): TGTGCCTGGAATGGCGGGGGCGCTTATGAAAAACTGTTTTTT. Translated, it gives CAWNGGGAYEKLFF. The complete variable domain, with remaining parts taken from reference TRBV30 and TRBJ1-4, reads SQTIHQWPATLVQPVGSPLSLECTVEGTSNPNLYWYRQAAGRGLQLLFYSVGIGQISSEVPQNLSASRPQDRQFILSSKKLLLSDSGFYLCAWNGGGAYEKLFFGSGTQLSVL.

This chain links TRBV7-9 with TRBJ1-2; D may be TRBD1 (5 bases). The length of the CDR3 is 14 residues. The V and J ends lost 5 bases and 2 bases respectively, with 12 bases between them. Germline V gives CDR1 SEHNR, CDR2 FQNEAQ (reference sequence). The CDR3 DNA sequence: TGTGCCAGCAGCCCGCCCGGGGGGAACTATGGCTACACCTTC. It encodes CASSPPGGNYGYTF.